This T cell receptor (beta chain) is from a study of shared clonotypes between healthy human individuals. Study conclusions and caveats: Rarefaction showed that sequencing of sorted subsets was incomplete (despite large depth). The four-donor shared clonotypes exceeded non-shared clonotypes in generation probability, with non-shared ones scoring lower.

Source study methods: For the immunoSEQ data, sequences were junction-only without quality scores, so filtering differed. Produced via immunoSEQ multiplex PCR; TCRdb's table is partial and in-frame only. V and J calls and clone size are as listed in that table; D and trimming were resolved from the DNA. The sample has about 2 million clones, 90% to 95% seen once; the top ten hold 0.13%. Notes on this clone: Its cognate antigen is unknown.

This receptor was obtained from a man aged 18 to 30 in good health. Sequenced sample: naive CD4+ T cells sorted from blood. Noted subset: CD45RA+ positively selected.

The CDR3 here is CASSATPGQANTEAFF. CDR3 coding DNA: TGCGCCAGCAGTGCGACCCCGGGACAGGCGAACACTGAAGCTTTCTTT. V usage is TRBV10-1 and J usage is TRBJ1-1, with 8 bases lining up with TRBD1. Germline CDR1 is WNHNN and CDR2 is SYGVQD (reference sequence). J lost 1 base, V lost 4 bases, and 8 bases had no gene match. There are 16 residues in the CDR3.